This T cell receptor (beta chain) was retrieved from a study of blood T cell repertoires in COVID-19. On the study more broadly: The samples span acute and convalescent COVID-19 from the United States, Italy and Spain. Sample material is recorded as cDNA or gDNA derived from T cells, B-cell-depleted T cells, or PBMCs.

In the source study's methods: Amplified reference gene primers provided the basis for estimating nucleated cell counts. Sequenced by immunoSEQ multiplex PCR; TCRdb stores in-frame clones only, minus some. V and J calls and clone size are those listed in that table; D and trimming were worked out from the DNA. The sample yields about 13,000 clones, over 75% seen once. The CDR3 runs 14 residues. V was shortened by 7 bases and J by 0 bases, with 10 bases between the two germline ends. Germline V CDR1 and CDR2: SNHLY, FYNNEI. The clonotype was recovered from a human donor in a cohort sampled during active COVID-19. Sequenced input: peripheral blood. The V and J genes are TRBV2 and TRBJ1-3; possible D gene TRBD1, 6 bases. The chain's CDR3 is CASNQQGSGNTIYF. The DNA for the CDR3 is TGTGCCAGCAATCAACAGGGCTCTGGAAACACCATATATTTT.